What follows are 20 T cell receptor beta chains derived from one specimen sequenced in a study of shared clonotypes between healthy human individuals. TCRdb's copy holds only in-frame clones and misses some; the assay was immunoSEQ multiplex PCR. Found here are about 2 million clones, about 95% of them singletons; the top ten hold approximately 0.13%. Input material: naive CD4+ T cells sorted from blood. Subset reported: CD45RA+ positively selected. The receptors were sampled from a man between 18 and 35 years old in good health.

The V gene is TRBV7-3, the J gene TRBJ1-1; 7 bases fit TRBD1. Trimming at V came to 2 bases and at J to 4 bases, leaving 1 base not matched to a gene. There are 13 residues in the CDR3. CDR1 is SGHTA, CDR2 FQGTGA, per germline. The CDR3 region has the DNA TGTGCCAGCAGCTTAGACAGGGCCACTGAAGCTTTCTTT. Translating gives CASSLDRATEAFF. Complete variable domain (other parts from reference TRBV7-3 and TRBJ1-1): GAGVSQTPSNKVTEKGKYVELRCDPISGHTALYWYRQSLGQGPEFLIYFQGTGAADDSGLPNDRFFAVRPEGSVSTLKIQRTERGDSAVYLCASSLDRATEAFFGQGTRLTVV.

The J gene is TRBJ2-3, the V gene TRBV7-2, with 10 positions matching TRBD2. J gave up 5 bases and V 6 bases, and 8 bases lay outside the gene matches. The CDR3 runs to 15 residues. CDR1 is SGHTA and CDR2 is FQGNSA in the germline V gene. CDR3 bases: TGTGCCAGCAGTCCGAGCGGGAGGGCCCAAGATACGCAGTATTTT. Encoded protein: CASSPSGRAQDTQYF.

The V call is TRBV27, the J call TRBJ1-2, with D perhaps matching TRBD1 (5 bases). Germline assignment: CDR1 MNHEY and CDR2 SMNVEV (reference sequence). The CDR3 runs to 12 residues. V gave up 9 bases and J gave up 4 bases, with 12 bases separating them. The chain's CDR3 is CASQGSGYGYTF. CDR3 sequence (DNA): TGTGCCAGTCAGGGTAGTGGCTATGGCTACACCTTC.

V gene TRBV7-3 combines with J gene TRBJ2-2, with 8 bases matching TRBD1. Germline V gene data show CDR1 as SGHTA and CDR2 as FQGTGA. The V and J ends lost 2 bases and 4 bases, in that order; junction bases with no gene match: 3. The CDR3 covers 15 residues. CDR3: CASSLDGTGTGELFF. In DNA form, the CDR3 reads TGTGCCAGCAGCTTAGACGGGACAGGCACCGGGGAGCTGTTTTTT.

CDR3 DNA sequence: TGTGCCAGCAGTTCCACTAGTTCAGATACGCAGTATTTT. It encodes CASSSTSSDTQYF. J is TRBJ2-3 and V is TRBV6-6; possibly TRBD2 for D (5 bases). Germline CDR1 and CDR2: MNHNY and SVGAGI (reference sequence). This CDR3 has 13 residues. Trimming stripped 4 bases from V and 4 bases from J, with 9 bases between.

Regarding this clone: This sample includes further DNA sequences coding for the same CDR3. This chain uses TRBV19 with TRBJ1-3, with D perhaps TRBD1 (5 bases). The CDR3 loop spans 14 amino acids. V dropped 3 bases and J dropped 2 bases, with 8 bases sitting between them. Germline V gene lookup returns CDR1 LNHDA and CDR2 SQIVND (reference sequence). CDR3 sequence (DNA): TGTGCCAGTAGTATCGGGGGAACTGGAAACACCATATATTTT. Its translation is CASSIGGTGNTIYF.

This rearrangement joins TRBV11-2 to TRBJ2-7; the D gene is possibly TRBD1 (5 bases). This CDR3 is built from 13 residues. V shed 0 bases and J shed 6 bases, with 9 bases lying between them. Germline V gene lookup returns CDR1 SGHAT and CDR2 FQNNGV. Written as DNA, the CDR3 is TGTGCCAGCAGCTTAGAAGGGGCCGGCGAGCAGTACTTC. This codes for CASSLEGAGEQYF. Full variable domain (remainder filled in from reference TRBV11-2 and TRBJ2-7): EAGVAQSPRYKIIEKRQSVAFWCNPISGHATLYWYQQILGQGPKLLIQFQNNGVVDDSQLPKDRFSAERLKGVDSTLKIQPAKLEDSAVYLCASSLEGAGEQYFGPGTRLTVT.

This chain connects TRBV18 to TRBJ1-3; D is unclear. The CDR3 loop spans 13 amino acids. CDR1 is KGHSH and CDR2 is LQKENI in the germline V gene. V was pared by 3 bases and J by 4 bases, with 7 bases between. The CDR3 DNA reads as TGTGCCAGCTCACCGTTTAGGGGAAACACCATATATTTT. Translation gives CASSPFRGNTIYF.

The chain carries TRBV6-5 and TRBJ2-7, with 7 bases lining up with TRBD1. Germline assignment: CDR1 MNHEY and CDR2 SVGAGI. J gave up 3 bases and V 6 bases, and 11 bases lay outside the gene matches. CDR3 size: 15 residues. The CDR3: CASRNRQGGLYEQYF. The CDR3 coding sequence is TGTGCCAGCAGGAACAGACAGGGCGGGCTCTACGAGCAGTACTTC.

The chain recombines TRBV28 with TRBJ1-5; D remains ambiguous. This CDR3 has 12 residues. Germline lookup yields CDR1 MDHEN and CDR2 SYDVKM. Trimming removed 1 base from V and 9 bases from J, with 7 bases in between. The CDR3 DNA follows: TGTGCCAGCAGTTTATCCCGGCCGCCCCAGCATTTT. Translation: CASSLSRPPQHF. Looking up the rest from reference TRBV28 and TRBJ1-5 gives the full variable domain: DVKVTQSSRYLVKRTGEKVFLECVQDMDHENMFWYRQDPGLGLRLIYFSYDVKMKEKGDIPEGYSVSREKKERFSLILESASTNQTSMYLCASSLSRPPQHFGDGTRLSIL.

Worth noting for this clone: The sample holds other DNA sequences that translate to the same CDR3. The chain employs TRBV30 and TRBJ1-6; D not certain. The length of the CDR3 is 12 residues. Trimming pared 3 bases from V and 6 bases from J, leaving 6 bases between. CDR1 is GTSNPN, CDR2 SVGIG, per germline (reference sequence). The CDR3 spells CAWSAPNSPLHF. Here the CDR3 DNA reads TGTGCCTGGAGCGCCCCTAATTCACCCCTCCACTTT.

The V and J genes are TRBV4-1 and TRBJ2-1; D is unclear. The CDR3 loop spans 13 amino acids. V lost 0 bases and J lost 10, with 10 bases in between. In germline, CDR1 is MGHRA, CDR2 YSYEKL. CDR3 sequence: CASSQDRGREQFF. The DNA of the CDR3 is TGCGCCAGCAGCCAAGATAGAGGACGCGAGCAGTTCTTC.

The V gene is TRBV18, the J gene TRBJ2-1, with TRBD1 matching over 9 bases. Germline V CDR1 and CDR2: KGHSH, LQKENI. The ends lost 3 bases at V and 9 bases at J; junction bases unmatched: 12. There are 16 residues in the CDR3. CDR3 nucleotides: TGTGCCAGCTCACCGACCGGGACAGGGACTCGAGGTGAGCAGTTCTTC. It specifies CASSPTGTGTRGEQFF.

This clone was seen a single time. V usage is TRBV4-1 and J usage is TRBJ2-5; D possibly corresponds to TRBD1 (6 bases). Germline values: CDR1 MGHRA, CDR2 YSYEKL. Trimming pared 3 bases from V and 2 bases from J, leaving 13 bases between. This CDR3 has 15 amino acids. DNA of the CDR3: TGCGCCAGCAGCCATGTCAGGGGCCAGCAAGAGACCCAGTACTTC. Translated, it gives CASSHVRGQQETQYF.

The V gene is TRBV27, the J gene TRBJ2-5; 8 bases fit TRBD2. The V and J ends lost 8 bases and 4 bases, in that order; junction bases with no gene match: 9. The CDR3 sequence is 14 residues long. CDR1 MNHEY and CDR2 SMNVEV come from the germline V gene (reference sequence). This chain's CDR3 is CASGGLAVGETQYF. DNA for the CDR3: TGTGCCAGCGGAGGACTAGCTGTCGGAGAGACCCAGTACTTC.

Of note for this clone: The same CDR3 arises from other DNA sequences in this sample as well. The J gene is TRBJ2-7, the V gene TRBV9; either TRBD1 or TRBD2 may fit D (5 bases each). The length of the CDR3 is 14 residues. Trimming shortened V by 0 bases and J by 2 bases, and 9 bases separated the two germline ends. CDR1 and CDR2 (germline): SGDLS, YYNGEE. The CDR3 sequence: CASSVGGSPYEQYF. CDR3 bases: TGTGCCAGCAGCGTAGGGGGGTCTCCCTACGAGCAGTACTTC.

The V and J genes are TRBV11-2 and TRBJ2-7; 9 positions match TRBD1. The germline V gene encodes CDR1 SGHAT and CDR2 FQNNGV. CDR3 length equals 15 residues. V was clipped by 5 bases and J by 3 bases; unmatched bases: 8. The CDR3 sequence: CASSLRDRAFYEQYF. For the CDR3, the DNA is TGTGCCAGCAGCCTTCGGGACAGGGCCTTCTACGAGCAGTACTTC.

J is TRBJ1-3 and V is TRBV7-9, with D possibly matching TRBD1 (5 bases). This CDR3 is 15 amino acids long. Germline CDR1 and CDR2: SEHNR and FQNEAQ (reference sequence). V was trimmed by 4 bases and J by 2 bases, leaving 12 bases between them. CDR3 coding DNA: TGTGCCAGCAGCTCCCCAGGGCTAGCTGGAAACACCATATATTTT. Its translation: CASSSPGLAGNTIYF. Together with reference TRBV7-9 and TRBJ1-3, the CDR3 gives the full variable domain: DTGVSQNPRHKITKRGQNVTFRCDPISEHNRLYWYRQTLGQGPEFLTYFQNEAQLEKSRLLSDRFSAERPKGSFSTLEIQRTEQGDSAMYLCASSSPGLAGNTIYFGEGSWLTVV.

The chain has TRBV7-2 and TRBJ2-5; D gene ambiguous. Germline-derived CDR1 and CDR2 are SGHTA and FQGNSA. The CDR3 length is 11 residues. Deletions cut 4 bases from V and 6 bases from J, with 6 bases between. For the CDR3, the DNA is TGTGCCAGCAGCTCAGGACAGACCCAGTACTTC. It codes for CASSSGQTQYF.

The chain uses TRBV19 and TRBJ2-1; weak D call: TRBD2 (5 bases). Germline CDR1 and CDR2: LNHDA and SQIVND (reference sequence). This CDR3 region has 14 residues. V lost 7 bases, J lost 4 bases, and 14 bases lay in between. CDR3 sequence: CASMEAEGYNEQFF. The CDR3 bases are TGTGCCAGTATGGAGGCGGAAGGTTACAATGAGCAGTTCTTC.